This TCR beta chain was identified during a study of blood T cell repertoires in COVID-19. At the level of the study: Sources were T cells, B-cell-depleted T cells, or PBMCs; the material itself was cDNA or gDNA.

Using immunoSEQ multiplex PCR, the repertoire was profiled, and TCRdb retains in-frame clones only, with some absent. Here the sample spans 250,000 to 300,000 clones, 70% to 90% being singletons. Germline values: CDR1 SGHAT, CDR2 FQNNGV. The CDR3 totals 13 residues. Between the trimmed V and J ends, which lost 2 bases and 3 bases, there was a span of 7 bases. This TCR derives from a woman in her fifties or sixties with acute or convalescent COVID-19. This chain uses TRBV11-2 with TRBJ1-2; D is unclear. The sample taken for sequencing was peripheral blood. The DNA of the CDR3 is TGTGCCAGCAGCTTAAGTGTAGACTATGGCTACACCTTC. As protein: CASSLSVDYGYTF.